The rows below give T cell receptor beta chains drawn from one sample of a study of cytomegalovirus exposure and HLA in healthy donors. The repertoire was sequenced with immunoSEQ multiplex PCR; TCRdb's copy has only in-frame clones and lacks some. The table lists 150,000 to 200,000 clones, 81% of them singletons, with around 3.6% in the top ten. Sequencing was carried out using PBMCs. These receptors were obtained from a man between 35 and 55 years old in good health and CMV-seropositive. Each CDR3 is given with its conserved first and last residue. D genes are given only for firm matches. Rows give clone size only sometimes, using once, few, many, or a class for an expanded clone.

v_call: TRBV27; clone_size: few; j_call: TRBJ2-7; d_call: -; cdr3_nt: TGTGCCAGCAGTTTGACAGTTCTCTCCTACGAGCAGTACTTC; cdr3_aa: CASSLTVLSYEQYF
v_call: TRBV18; clone_size: -; j_call: TRBJ2-6; d_call: -; cdr3_nt: TGTGCCAGCTCACCCCAGACCCGGACAGCCAGGGTGAGCTCTGGGGCCAACGTCCTGACTTTC; cdr3_aa: CASSPQTRTARVSSGANVLTF
v_call: TRBV2; clone_size: -; j_call: TRBJ1-6; d_call: -; cdr3_nt: TGTGCCAGCACCGTGTTGTCACCCCTCCACTTT; cdr3_aa: CASTVLSPLHF
v_call: TRBV19; clone_size: -; j_call: TRBJ2-5; d_call: TRBD2; cdr3_nt: TGTGCCACGACCTCGCCACTAGTACGGGGGGAACAAGAGACCCAGTACTTC; cdr3_aa: CATTSPLVRGEQETQYF
v_call: TRBV7-8; clone_size: -; j_call: TRBJ1-5; d_call: TRBD1; cdr3_nt: TGTGCCAGCAGCCTATGGGACAGGCTCAAGGGAGGCAATCAGCCCCAGCATTTT; cdr3_aa: CASSLWDRLKGGNQPQHF
v_call: TRBV5-1; clone_size: -; j_call: TRBJ2-4; d_call: TRBD2; cdr3_nt: TGCGCCAGCAGCTTGGCTGTGGCGGGAGGGTCTAAAAACATTCAGTACTTC; cdr3_aa: CASSLAVAGGSKNIQYF
v_call: TRBV2; clone_size: -; j_call: TRBJ2-7; d_call: -; cdr3_nt: TGTGCCAGCAGGGAAAGAGCCCTAGGAGGGGCCTACGAGCAGTACTTC; cdr3_aa: CASRERALGGAYEQYF
v_call: TRBV27; clone_size: -; j_call: TRBJ1-6; d_call: -; cdr3_nt: TGTGCCAGCAGCGGAAACCGGTTGGGAGGATCACCCCTCCACTTT; cdr3_aa: CASSGNRLGGSPLHF
v_call: TRBV7-2; clone_size: -; j_call: TRBJ2-7; d_call: -; cdr3_nt: TGTGCCAGCAGCCCGGACAGATCCTACGAGCAGTACTTC; cdr3_aa: CASSPDRSYEQYF
v_call: TRBV7-8; clone_size: -; j_call: TRBJ2-2; d_call: -; cdr3_nt: TGTGCCAGCAGCTTAGCTGTTGCAGGGGACACCGGGGAGCTGTTTTTT; cdr3_aa: CASSLAVAGDTGELFF
v_call: TRBV29-1; clone_size: -; j_call: TRBJ1-1; d_call: -; cdr3_nt: TGCAGCGTTGAAGAGGGAGCGCAGGGAGCGGGGAACACTGAAGCTTTCTTT; cdr3_aa: CSVEEGAQGAGNTEAFF
v_call: TRBV10-3; clone_size: -; j_call: TRBJ2-3; d_call: -; cdr3_nt: TGTGCCACCAGTTGGGAGGAGGTGGATACGCAGTATTTT; cdr3_aa: CATSWEEVDTQYF
v_call: TRBV10-3; clone_size: -; j_call: TRBJ1-1; d_call: TRBD1; cdr3_nt: TGTGCCATCAGTGCTGGCAGGGGGCGCGACACTGAAGCTTTCTTT; cdr3_aa: CAISAGRGRDTEAFF
v_call: TRBV10-3; clone_size: -; j_call: TRBJ1-1; d_call: -; cdr3_nt: TGTGCCATCGGTTCCGGAGAACACACTGAAGCTTTCTTT; cdr3_aa: CAIGSGEHTEAFF
v_call: TRBV28; clone_size: -; j_call: TRBJ2-7; d_call: -; cdr3_nt: TGTGCCAGCAGTCCAGGAACCACCATCTACGAGCAGTACTTC; cdr3_aa: CASSPGTTIYEQYF
v_call: TRBV9; clone_size: -; j_call: TRBJ1-1; d_call: -; cdr3_nt: TGTGCCAGCAGCGTATCGGGGGGCACTGAAGCTTTCTTT; cdr3_aa: CASSVSGGTEAFF
v_call: TRBV2; clone_size: -; j_call: TRBJ1-2; d_call: -; cdr3_nt: TGTGCCAGCAGTGAAGCTCCTACAGGGGGCTACACCTTC; cdr3_aa: CASSEAPTGGYTF
v_call: TRBV6-5; clone_size: -; j_call: TRBJ1-2; d_call: -; cdr3_nt: TGTGCCAGCAGAGCCGGCGGGGGACGCTACACCTTC; cdr3_aa: CASRAGGGRYTF
v_call: TRBV5-1; clone_size: few; j_call: TRBJ2-5; d_call: -; cdr3_nt: TGCGCCAGCAGCTTGGGGGCAGGAGGGTTTATCGAGACCCAGTACTTC; cdr3_aa: CASSLGAGGFIETQYF
v_call: TRBV6-5; clone_size: -; j_call: TRBJ2-7; d_call: TRBD1; cdr3_nt: TGTGCCAGCAGTCCCAACAGGGGTGCCTACGAGCAGTACTTC; cdr3_aa: CASSPNRGAYEQYF
v_call: TRBV2; clone_size: -; j_call: TRBJ2-7; d_call: -; cdr3_nt: TGTGCCAGCAGTGCAAGGGGTCACAACGAGCAGTACTTC; cdr3_aa: CASSARGHNEQYF
v_call: TRBV18; clone_size: -; j_call: TRBJ1-4; d_call: TRBD1; cdr3_nt: TGTGCCAGCTCACCCGACAGGGGGGGACTTAATGAAAAACTGTTTTTT; cdr3_aa: CASSPDRGGLNEKLFF
v_call: TRBV11-2; clone_size: -; j_call: TRBJ2-7; d_call: -; cdr3_nt: TGTGCCAGCAGCTTAGGCCGGGTTGGCGAGCAGTACTTC; cdr3_aa: CASSLGRVGEQYF
v_call: TRBV5-6; clone_size: -; j_call: TRBJ2-3; d_call: -; cdr3_nt: TGTGCCAGCAGCTGGGGGACATATGGTACAGATACGCAGTATTTT; cdr3_aa: CASSWGTYGTDTQYF
v_call: TRBV7-2; clone_size: once; j_call: TRBJ1-5; d_call: -; cdr3_nt: TGTGCCAGCAGCTTAGAAATGGGCCAGCCCCAGCATTTT; cdr3_aa: CASSLEMGQPQHF
v_call: TRBV7-9; clone_size: few; j_call: TRBJ2-7; d_call: -; cdr3_nt: TGTGCCAGCAGCAAAGACAGCTCCTACGAGCAGTACTTC; cdr3_aa: CASSKDSSYEQYF
v_call: TRBV2; clone_size: -; j_call: TRBJ1-4; d_call: -; cdr3_nt: TGTGCCAGCACTAAACCGGAAAAACTGTTTTTT; cdr3_aa: CASTKPEKLFF
v_call: TRBV9; clone_size: once; j_call: TRBJ2-1; d_call: -; cdr3_nt: TGTGCCAGCAGCCCCGAGGGAGGGGGCAATGAGCAGTTCTTC; cdr3_aa: CASSPEGGGNEQFF
v_call: TRBV5-1; clone_size: -; j_call: TRBJ2-3; d_call: TRBD2; cdr3_nt: TGCGCCAGCAGCTCTGGAGCGGGAGGGCGATCGAGCACAGATACGCAGTATTTT; cdr3_aa: CASSSGAGGRSSTDTQYF
v_call: TRBV5-1; clone_size: -; j_call: TRBJ1-5; d_call: -; cdr3_nt: TGCGCCAGCAGCTTTAATCCCAATCAGTCCCAGCATTTT; cdr3_aa: CASSFNPNQSQHF
v_call: TRBV5-1; clone_size: -; j_call: TRBJ1-4; d_call: -; cdr3_nt: TGCGCCAGCAGCTTGGGGCCAGGGATTGAAAAACTGTTTTTT; cdr3_aa: CASSLGPGIEKLFF
v_call: TRBV7-3; clone_size: -; j_call: TRBJ1-2; d_call: TRBD1; cdr3_nt: TGTGCCAGCAGCCCCCAGGGGGGTGGCTATGGCTACACCTTC; cdr3_aa: CASSPQGGGYGYTF
v_call: TRBV29-1; clone_size: -; j_call: TRBJ1-2; d_call: -; cdr3_nt: TGCAGCGGGTTGGGAGCCTATGGCTACACCTTC; cdr3_aa: CSGLGAYGYTF
v_call: TRBV2; clone_size: -; j_call: TRBJ1-5; d_call: -; cdr3_nt: TGTGCCAGCAGTCAGGGTAGCAATCAGCCCCAGCATTTT; cdr3_aa: CASSQGSNQPQHF
v_call: TRBV6-5; clone_size: once; j_call: TRBJ2-7; d_call: -; cdr3_nt: TGTGCCAGCAGACTCAGGGTGTCAGTTCTCGAGCAGTACTTC; cdr3_aa: CASRLRVSVLEQYF
v_call: TRBV11-2; clone_size: few; j_call: TRBJ2-3; d_call: -; cdr3_nt: TGTGCCAGCAGCCCCGCGGTTGGGGGGAAGGGAAGCACAGATACGCAGTATTTT; cdr3_aa: CASSPAVGGKGSTDTQYF
v_call: TRBV6-5; clone_size: -; j_call: TRBJ1-3; d_call: -; cdr3_nt: TGTGCCAGCAGTTCAGGGCCGACCTCTGGAAACACCATATATTTT; cdr3_aa: CASSSGPTSGNTIYF
v_call: TRBV5-1; clone_size: -; j_call: TRBJ2-3; d_call: TRBD2; cdr3_nt: TGCGCCAGCAGCTTGGTGGCGGGGGTAACAGATACGCAGTATTTT; cdr3_aa: CASSLVAGVTDTQYF
v_call: TRBV6-5; clone_size: once; j_call: TRBJ2-5; d_call: -; cdr3_nt: TGTGCCAGCAGTTATGGGGCCCAAGAGACCCAGTACTTC; cdr3_aa: CASSYGAQETQYF
v_call: TRBV28; clone_size: -; j_call: TRBJ2-3; d_call: -; cdr3_nt: TGTGCCAGCCACTCATCAGATACGCAGTATTTT; cdr3_aa: CASHSSDTQYF
v_call: TRBV7-6; clone_size: -; j_call: TRBJ2-7; d_call: TRBD1; cdr3_nt: TGTGCCAGCAGCTTAGGGGGGACAGGGGCCTACGAGCAGTACTTC; cdr3_aa: CASSLGGTGAYEQYF
v_call: TRBV28; clone_size: -; j_call: TRBJ2-4; d_call: TRBD1; cdr3_nt: TGTGCCAGCAGTTTATGGGCGACAGGGAGTAACATTCAGTACTTC; cdr3_aa: CASSLWATGSNIQYF
v_call: TRBV19; clone_size: -; j_call: TRBJ2-7; d_call: -; cdr3_nt: TGTGCCAGTAGTACCCTGGGCCGGTCCTACGAGCAGTACTTC; cdr3_aa: CASSTLGRSYEQYF
v_call: TRBV7-9; clone_size: -; j_call: TRBJ2-5; d_call: TRBD2; cdr3_nt: TGTGCCAGCAGCAAAGCGGGAAGGTGGGGAGAGACCCAGTACTTC; cdr3_aa: CASSKAGRWGETQYF
v_call: TRBV10-3; clone_size: -; j_call: TRBJ1-5; d_call: -; cdr3_nt: TGTGCCACCACCGTAGCCCCTGGTCAGCCCCAGCATTTT; cdr3_aa: CATTVAPGQPQHF
v_call: TRBV5-1; clone_size: -; j_call: TRBJ1-2; d_call: TRBD1; cdr3_nt: TGCGCCAGCAGCACCACCGGGACAGAAAGCTATGGCTACACCTTC; cdr3_aa: CASSTTGTESYGYTF
v_call: TRBV6-6; clone_size: -; j_call: TRBJ1-3; d_call: -; cdr3_nt: TGTGCCAGCAGTTACTCTGGGAGCTCTGGAAACACCATATATTTT; cdr3_aa: CASSYSGSSGNTIYF
v_call: TRBV12-5; clone_size: -; j_call: TRBJ2-1; d_call: -; cdr3_nt: TGTGCTAGTGGTGTAGGGGGTGCTTACAATGAGCAGTTCTTC; cdr3_aa: CASGVGGAYNEQFF
v_call: TRBV4-1; clone_size: few; j_call: TRBJ2-1; d_call: TRBD2; cdr3_nt: TGCGCCAGCAGCCTCTTAGCGGGGCCCCGCAATGAGCAGTTCTTC; cdr3_aa: CASSLLAGPRNEQFF
v_call: TRBV5-1; clone_size: -; j_call: TRBJ2-1; d_call: TRBD1; cdr3_nt: TGCGCCAGCAGCTTTTTGGGACAGGGAGAATACAATGAGCAGTTCTTC; cdr3_aa: CASSFLGQGEYNEQFF
v_call: TRBV19; clone_size: -; j_call: TRBJ2-7; d_call: -; cdr3_nt: TGTGCCAGTAGTCCCTTAGACAGGACCTACGAGCAGTACTTC; cdr3_aa: CASSPLDRTYEQYF
v_call: TRBV11-2; clone_size: -; j_call: TRBJ2-3; d_call: TRBD2; cdr3_nt: TGTGCCAGCAGCTTAGTCCCCCTAGCGGGCCTTAGCACAGATACGCAGTATTTT; cdr3_aa: CASSLVPLAGLSTDTQYF
v_call: TRBV11-3; clone_size: -; j_call: TRBJ2-7; d_call: TRBD2; cdr3_nt: TGTGCCAGCAGCACGAGCGGGAGGCTCGAGCAGTACTTC; cdr3_aa: CASSTSGRLEQYF
v_call: TRBV7-2; clone_size: -; j_call: TRBJ2-7; d_call: -; cdr3_nt: TGTGCCAGCAGCCCGGCAGGGTTATGGCGCGAGCAGTACTTC; cdr3_aa: CASSPAGLWREQYF
v_call: TRBV2; clone_size: -; j_call: TRBJ2-7; d_call: -; cdr3_nt: TGTGCCAGCTGGGCAGACTCCTACGAGCAGTACTTC; cdr3_aa: CASWADSYEQYF
v_call: TRBV6-5; clone_size: -; j_call: TRBJ2-2; d_call: TRBD1; cdr3_nt: TGTGCCAGCAGCCCGGGACAGGGGAACACCGGGGAGCTGTTTTTT; cdr3_aa: CASSPGQGNTGELFF
v_call: TRBV19; clone_size: -; j_call: TRBJ1-1; d_call: -; cdr3_nt: TGTGCCAGTACCACGACAGTGAACACTGAAGCTTTCTTT; cdr3_aa: CASTTTVNTEAFF
v_call: TRBV6-8; clone_size: -; j_call: TRBJ2-7; d_call: -; cdr3_nt: TGTGCCAGCAGTTACTCGATTATCGGGGGGCACTACGAGCAGTACTTC; cdr3_aa: CASSYSIIGGHYEQYF